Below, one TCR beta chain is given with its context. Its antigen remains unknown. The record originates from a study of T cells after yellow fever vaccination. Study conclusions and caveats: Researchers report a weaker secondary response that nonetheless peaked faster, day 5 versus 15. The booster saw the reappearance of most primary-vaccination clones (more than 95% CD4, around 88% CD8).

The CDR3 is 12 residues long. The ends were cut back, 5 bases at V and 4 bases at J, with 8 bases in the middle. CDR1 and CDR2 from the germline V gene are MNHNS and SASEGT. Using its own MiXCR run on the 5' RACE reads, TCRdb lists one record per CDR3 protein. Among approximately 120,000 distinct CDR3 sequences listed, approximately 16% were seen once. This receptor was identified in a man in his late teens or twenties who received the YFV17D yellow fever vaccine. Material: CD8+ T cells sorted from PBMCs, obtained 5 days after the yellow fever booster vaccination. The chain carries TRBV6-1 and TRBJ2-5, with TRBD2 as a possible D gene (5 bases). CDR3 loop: CASSSGLETQYF. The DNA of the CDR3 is TGTGCCAGCAGTTCGGGGTTAGAGACCCAGTACTTC.